The next 12 T cell receptor beta chains were all read from a single sample in a study of T cell responses to AZD1222 COVID-19 vaccine. The assay was immunoSEQ multiplex PCR, and TCRdb's table has in-frame clones only and misses some. The data hold about 120,000 clones, with 90% to 95% observed a single time. The sample was peripheral blood, taken 28 days after the second AZD1222 dose. These receptors were taken from an adult who received the AZD1222 COVID-19 vaccine.

The genes are TRBV9 and TRBJ2-1, with TRBD2 matching 8 bases. The CDR3 length is 14 residues. V gave up 2 bases and J gave up 6 bases; unmatched junction bases: 4. CDR1 is SGDLS, CDR2 YYNGEE, per germline. CDR3 residues: CASSVGGGPNEQFF. As DNA, the CDR3 is TGTGCCAGCAGCGTCGGCGGGGGGCCCAATGAGCAGTTCTTC.

CDR3: CASSQGKNSGNTIYF. Written as DNA, the CDR3 is TGTGCCAGCAGCCAAGGAAAGAACTCTGGAAACACCATATATTTT. J is TRBJ1-3 and V is TRBV3-1 (or the pseudogene TRBV3-2); D not resolved. The germline V gene encodes CDR1 LGHDT and CDR2 YNNKEL (reference sequence). Trimming left V 1 base short and J 0 bases short, with 7 bases between. The CDR3 length is 15 residues.

J is TRBJ2-3 and V is TRBV11-2; 13 bases fit TRBD2. CDR3 length: 18 residues. V was clipped by 3 bases and J by 1 base; unmatched bases: 7. Germline CDR1 and CDR2: SGHAT and FQNNGV. The CDR3 loop reads CASSFTSGGAGGTDTQYF. The DNA for the CDR3 is TGTGCCAGCAGCTTTACTAGCGGGGGGGCCGGCGGCACAGATACGCAGTATTTT.

The chain is built from TRBV7-2 and TRBJ2-7, with a tentative D call TRBD1 (6 bases). Germline assignment: CDR1 SGHTA and CDR2 FQGNSA. The CDR3 is 14 residues long. The V end was cut by 3 bases, the J end by 4 bases, with 13 bases between. The CDR3 region is CASSLTGSGYEQYF. The CDR3 DNA reads as TGTGCCAGCAGCTTGACAGGTTCCGGGTACGAGCAGTACTTC.

This clone was seen a single time. The chain is built from TRBV7-2 and TRBJ1-1; no reliable D call. The V end lost 3 bases, the J end lost 10 bases, and 15 bases lay between the germline ends. Looked up from germline, CDR1 is SGHTA and CDR2 is FQGNSA. This CDR3 contains 13 residues. The CDR3 DNA follows: TGTGCCAGCAGCTTCGTTAGTGTGGATTCAGCTTTCTTT. The encoded protein is CASSFVSVDSAFF.

The chain joins TRBV5-1 to TRBJ2-6; no clear D gene. The ends were cut back, 4 bases at V and 3 bases at J, with 8 bases in the middle. The CDR3 length is 14 residues. Per the germline V gene, CDR1 is SGHRS and CDR2 is YFSETQ. The CDR3: CASSLVLGANVLTF. CDR3 nucleotide sequence: TGCGCCAGCAGCCTCGTTCTTGGGGCCAACGTCCTGACTTTC.

In this sample, this clone turned up once. This chain uses TRBV4-3 with TRBJ1-2; 7 nucleotides match TRBD1. Trimming removed 1 base from V and 5 bases from J; junction bases left unmatched: 7. The CDR3 has 15 residues. Germline CDR1 is LGHNA and CDR2 is YSLEER. Here the CDR3 DNA reads TGCGCCAGCAGCCAAGGGTTGGGGACAGTGTATGGCTACACCTTC. As protein: CASSQGLGTVYGYTF.

The chain links TRBV4-1 to TRBJ2-1, with TRBD2 matching 10 bases. Germline values: CDR1 MGHRA, CDR2 YSYEKL. The trim removed 0 bases at V and 6 bases at J, leaving 5 bases unmatched. The CDR3 is 16 amino acids. Here the CDR3 reads CASSQEKASGGNEQFF. The CDR3 DNA follows: TGCGCCAGCAGCCAAGAGAAGGCTAGCGGGGGCAATGAGCAGTTCTTC.

V usage is TRBV19 and J usage is TRBJ1-2; 7 bases fit TRBD1. This CDR3 contains 13 residues. V trimming: 5 bases; J trimming: 8 bases; junction bases outside the gene matches: 8. In germline, CDR1 is LNHDA, CDR2 SQIVND (reference sequence). CDR3 coding DNA: TGTGCCAGTAGTCATACCCGGGACAGCGGCTACACCTTC. Residues: CASSHTRDSGYTF.

This chain joins TRBV6-2 or TRBV6-3 and TRBJ1-1; no firm D call. CDR3 length: 13 amino acids. Germline lookup yields CDR1 MNHEY and CDR2 SVGEGT. V dropped 6 bases and J dropped 4 bases, with 12 bases sitting between them. DNA for the CDR3: TGTGCCAGCAGCTCCCTGGTCGGCACTGAAGCTTTCTTT. Protein product: CASSSLVGTEAFF.

This chain joins TRBV6-5 and TRBJ2-3, with 10 bases identical to TRBD1. The ends lost 10 bases at V and 2 bases at J; junction bases unmatched: 9. This CDR3 contains 15 residues. The germline V gene encodes CDR1 MNHEY and CDR2 SVGAGI. Here the CDR3 DNA reads TGTGCCATATACGGACAGGGGGTGAACACAGATACGCAGTATTTT. This sequence encodes CAIYGQGVNTDTQYF.

The chain carries TRBV2 and TRBJ1-5; 10 bases are shared with TRBD1. Looked up from germline, CDR1 is SNHLY and CDR2 is FYNNEI. The CDR3 has 15 residues. V lost 7 bases to trimming and J lost 2 bases; unmatched junction nucleotides: 5. CDR3 bases: TGTGCCAGCAAATTGACAGGGGGCGGCAATCAGCCCCAGCATTTT. It specifies CASKLTGGGNQPQHF.